What follows are 6 T cell receptor beta chains derived from one specimen sequenced in a study of shared clonotypes between healthy human individuals. The data were produced by immunoSEQ multiplex PCR, yet TCRdb's version contains in-frame clones alone and is incomplete. Of 2 million to 3 million clones listed, over 85% are singletons. Source material: naive CD4+ T cells sorted from blood. Subset of the sample: CD45RA+ positively selected. These receptors were taken from a man aged 18 to 29 in good health.

V and J are TRBV13 and TRBJ1-1; weak D call: TRBD1 (6 bases). The CDR3 has 13 residues. Trimming removed 0 bases at V and 6 bases at J, with 8 bases between. The germline V gene has CDR1 PRHDT and CDR2 FYEKMQ (reference sequence). The CDR3 nucleotides read TGTGCCAGCAGCTTAGGCAGGACAGCTGAAGCTTTCTTT. This sequence encodes CASSLGRTAEAFF.

V is TRBV11-2 and J is TRBJ1-2, with 8 bases fitting TRBD1. The CDR3 loop spans 15 amino acids. J was trimmed by 3 bases and V by 3 bases; bases with no gene match: 6. Germline V lookup: CDR1 SGHAT, CDR2 FQNNGV. The CDR3 region is CASSFGQGWDYGYTF. CDR3 DNA: TGTGCCAGCAGCTTCGGACAGGGTTGGGACTATGGCTACACCTTC.

The chain uses TRBV5-1 and TRBJ1-3, with D possibly TRBD1 on 5 matching bases. Germline V gene sequence: CDR1 SGHRS, CDR2 YFSETQ. The CDR3 extends over 17 amino acids. The V and J ends lost 5 bases and 0 bases respectively, with 18 bases between them. CDR3 sequence (DNA): TGCGCCAGCAGATCCCTCAGGGAGGGCAACTCTGGAAACACCATATATTTT. It yields the protein CASRSLREGNSGNTIYF.

The chain joins TRBV6-6 to TRBJ1-2, with a possible D match to TRBD1 (6 bases). V gave up 11 bases and J gave up 4 bases, with 23 bases separating them. Germline-derived CDR1 and CDR2 are MNHNY and SVGAGI (reference sequence). The CDR3 totals 15 residues. CDR3 residues: CAGTTSGGQGYGYTF. The CDR3 coding sequence is TGTGCCGGCACCACCAGCGGGGGGCAGGGCTATGGCTACACCTTC.

The chain employs TRBV10-3 and TRBJ2-7; 12 bases agree with TRBD2. With 5 bases clipped from V and 0 bases from J, the junction kept 5 bases outside the gene matches. The CDR3 length is 16 residues. Germline assignment: CDR1 ENHRY and CDR2 SYGVKD. The CDR3 here is CAISQLTSGSSYEQYF. In nucleotides, the CDR3 is TGTGCCATCAGTCAACTGACTAGCGGGAGCTCCTACGAGCAGTACTTC.

V and J are TRBV19 and TRBJ1-5, with a tentative D call TRBD1 (6 bases). Germline V gives CDR1 LNHDA, CDR2 SQIVND (reference sequence). This CDR3 spans 14 amino acids. Trimming removed 5 bases at V and 1 base at J, with 9 bases between. For the CDR3, the DNA is TGTGCCAGTAGTGAAGGGGGGAGCAATCAGCCCCAGCATTTT. This sequence encodes CASSEGGSNQPQHF.